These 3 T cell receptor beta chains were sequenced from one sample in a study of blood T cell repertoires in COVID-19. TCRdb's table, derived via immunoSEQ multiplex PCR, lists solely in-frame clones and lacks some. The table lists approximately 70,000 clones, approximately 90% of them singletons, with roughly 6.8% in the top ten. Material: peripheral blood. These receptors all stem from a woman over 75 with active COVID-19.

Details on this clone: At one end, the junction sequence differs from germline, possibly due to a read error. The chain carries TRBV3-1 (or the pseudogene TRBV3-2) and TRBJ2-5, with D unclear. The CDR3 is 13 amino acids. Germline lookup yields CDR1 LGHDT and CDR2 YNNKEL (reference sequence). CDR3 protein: CASSRLHHETQYF. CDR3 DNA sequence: TGTGCCAGCAGCCGACTTCACCACGAGACCCAGTACTTC.

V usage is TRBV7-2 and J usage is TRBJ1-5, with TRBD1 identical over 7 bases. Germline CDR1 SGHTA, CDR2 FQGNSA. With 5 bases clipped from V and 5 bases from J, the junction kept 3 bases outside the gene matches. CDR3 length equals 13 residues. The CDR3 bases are TGTGCCAGCAGCCGTGACAGGGATCAGCCCCAGCATTTT. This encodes CASSRDRDQPQHF.

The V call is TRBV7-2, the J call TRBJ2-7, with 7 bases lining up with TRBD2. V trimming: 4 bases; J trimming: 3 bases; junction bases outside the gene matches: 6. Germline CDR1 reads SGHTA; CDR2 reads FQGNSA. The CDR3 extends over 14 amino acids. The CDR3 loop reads CASSSGGVFYEQYF. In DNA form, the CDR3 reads TGTGCCAGCAGCTCTGGGGGGGTCTTCTACGAGCAGTACTTC.